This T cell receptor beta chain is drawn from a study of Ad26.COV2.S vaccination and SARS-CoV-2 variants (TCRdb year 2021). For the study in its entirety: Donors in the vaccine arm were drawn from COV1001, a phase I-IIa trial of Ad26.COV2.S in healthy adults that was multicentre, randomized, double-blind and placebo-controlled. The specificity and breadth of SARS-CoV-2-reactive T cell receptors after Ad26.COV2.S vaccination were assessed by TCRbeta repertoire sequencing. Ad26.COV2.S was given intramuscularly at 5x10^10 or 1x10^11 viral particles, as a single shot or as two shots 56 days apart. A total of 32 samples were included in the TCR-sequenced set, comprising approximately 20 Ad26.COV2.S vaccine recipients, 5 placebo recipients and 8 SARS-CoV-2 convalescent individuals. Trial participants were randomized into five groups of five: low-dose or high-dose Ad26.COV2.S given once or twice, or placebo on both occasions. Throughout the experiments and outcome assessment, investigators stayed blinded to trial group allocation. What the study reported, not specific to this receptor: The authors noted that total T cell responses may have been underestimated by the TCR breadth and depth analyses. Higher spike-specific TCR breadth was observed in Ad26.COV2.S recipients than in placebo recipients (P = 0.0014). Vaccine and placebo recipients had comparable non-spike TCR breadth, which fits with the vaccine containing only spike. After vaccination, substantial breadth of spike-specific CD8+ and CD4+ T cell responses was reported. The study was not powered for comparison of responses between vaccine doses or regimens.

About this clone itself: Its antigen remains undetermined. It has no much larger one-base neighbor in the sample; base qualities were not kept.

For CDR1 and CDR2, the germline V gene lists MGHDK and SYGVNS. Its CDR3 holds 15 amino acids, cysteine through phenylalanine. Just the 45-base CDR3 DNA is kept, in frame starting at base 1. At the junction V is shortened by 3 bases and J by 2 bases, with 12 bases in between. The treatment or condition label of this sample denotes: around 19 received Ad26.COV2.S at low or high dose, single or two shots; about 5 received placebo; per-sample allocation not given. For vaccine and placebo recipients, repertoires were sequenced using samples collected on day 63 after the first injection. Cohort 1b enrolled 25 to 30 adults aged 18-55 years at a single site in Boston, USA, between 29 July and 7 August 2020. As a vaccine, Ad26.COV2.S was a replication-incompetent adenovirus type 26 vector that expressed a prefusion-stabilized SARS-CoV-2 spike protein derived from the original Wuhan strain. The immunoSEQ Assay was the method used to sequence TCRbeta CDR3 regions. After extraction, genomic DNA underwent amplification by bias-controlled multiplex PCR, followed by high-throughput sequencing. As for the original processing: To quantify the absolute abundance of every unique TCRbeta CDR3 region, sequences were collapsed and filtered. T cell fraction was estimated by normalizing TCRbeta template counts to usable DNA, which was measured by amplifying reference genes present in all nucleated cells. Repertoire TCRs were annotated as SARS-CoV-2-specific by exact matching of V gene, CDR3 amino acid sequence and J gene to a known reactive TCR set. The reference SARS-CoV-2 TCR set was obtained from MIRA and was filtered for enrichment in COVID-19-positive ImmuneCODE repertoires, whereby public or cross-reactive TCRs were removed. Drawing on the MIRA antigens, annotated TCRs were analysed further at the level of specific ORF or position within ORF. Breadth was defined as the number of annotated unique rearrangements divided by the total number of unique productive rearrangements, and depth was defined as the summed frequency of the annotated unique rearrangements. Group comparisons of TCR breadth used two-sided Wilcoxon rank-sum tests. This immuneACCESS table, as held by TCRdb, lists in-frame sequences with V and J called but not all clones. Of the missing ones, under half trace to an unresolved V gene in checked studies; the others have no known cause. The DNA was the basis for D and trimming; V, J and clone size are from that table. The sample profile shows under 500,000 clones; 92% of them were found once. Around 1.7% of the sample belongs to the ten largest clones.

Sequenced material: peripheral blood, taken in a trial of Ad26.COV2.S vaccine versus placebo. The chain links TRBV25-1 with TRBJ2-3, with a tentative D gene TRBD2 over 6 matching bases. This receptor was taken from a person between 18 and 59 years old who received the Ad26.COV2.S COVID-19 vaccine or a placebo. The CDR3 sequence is CASSDWGGATDTQYF. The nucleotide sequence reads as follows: TGTGCCAGCAGTGATTGGGGCGGGGCCACAGATACGCAGTATTTT.